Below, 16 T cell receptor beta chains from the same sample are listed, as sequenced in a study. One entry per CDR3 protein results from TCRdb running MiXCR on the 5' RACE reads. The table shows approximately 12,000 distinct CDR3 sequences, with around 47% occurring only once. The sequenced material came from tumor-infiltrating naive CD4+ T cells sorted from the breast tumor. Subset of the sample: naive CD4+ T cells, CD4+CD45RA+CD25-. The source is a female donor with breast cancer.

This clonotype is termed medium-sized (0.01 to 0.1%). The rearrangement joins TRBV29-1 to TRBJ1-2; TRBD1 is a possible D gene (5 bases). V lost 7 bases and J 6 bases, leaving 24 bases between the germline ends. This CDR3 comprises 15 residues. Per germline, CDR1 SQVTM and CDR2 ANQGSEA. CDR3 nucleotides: TGCAGCGCTGAGTATCAGGGAATGGAGTCGAATGGCTACACCTTC. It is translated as CSAEYQGMESNGYTF.

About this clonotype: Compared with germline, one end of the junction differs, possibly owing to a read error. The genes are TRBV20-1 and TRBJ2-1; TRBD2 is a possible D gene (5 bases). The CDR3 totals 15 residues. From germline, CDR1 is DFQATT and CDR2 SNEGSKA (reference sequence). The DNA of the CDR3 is TGCAGTGCTAGAGACCCCGGAGGACGCTACAATGAGCAGTCCTTC. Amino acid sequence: CSARDPGGRYNEQSF.

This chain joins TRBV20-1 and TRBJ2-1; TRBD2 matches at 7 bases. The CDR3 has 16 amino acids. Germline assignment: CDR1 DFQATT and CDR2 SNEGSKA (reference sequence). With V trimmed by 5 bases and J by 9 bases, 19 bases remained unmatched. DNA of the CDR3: TGCAGTGCTCCAATCCCCGAATCGGCGGGAGAGGTTGAGCAGTTCTTC. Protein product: CSAPIPESAGEVEQFF.

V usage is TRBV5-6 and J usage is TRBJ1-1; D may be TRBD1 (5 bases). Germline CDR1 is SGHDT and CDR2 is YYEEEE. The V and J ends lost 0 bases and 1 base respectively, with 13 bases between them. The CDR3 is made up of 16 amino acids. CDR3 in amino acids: CASSLAVGGRNTEAFF. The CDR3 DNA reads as TGTGCCAGCAGCTTGGCCGTTGGGGGAAGGAACACTGAAGCTTTCTTT.

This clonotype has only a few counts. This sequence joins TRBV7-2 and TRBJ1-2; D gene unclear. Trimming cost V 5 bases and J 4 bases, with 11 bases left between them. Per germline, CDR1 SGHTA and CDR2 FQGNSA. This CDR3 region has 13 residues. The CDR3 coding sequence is TGTGCCAGCAGCCCGGGCAGAGTCTATGGCTACACCTTC. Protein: CASSPGRVYGYTF.

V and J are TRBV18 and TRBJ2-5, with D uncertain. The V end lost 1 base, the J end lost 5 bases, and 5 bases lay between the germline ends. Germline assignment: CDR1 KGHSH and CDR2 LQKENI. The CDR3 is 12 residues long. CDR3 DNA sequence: TGTGCCAGCTCACCACAAGGGGAGACCCAGTACTTC. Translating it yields CASSPQGETQYF.

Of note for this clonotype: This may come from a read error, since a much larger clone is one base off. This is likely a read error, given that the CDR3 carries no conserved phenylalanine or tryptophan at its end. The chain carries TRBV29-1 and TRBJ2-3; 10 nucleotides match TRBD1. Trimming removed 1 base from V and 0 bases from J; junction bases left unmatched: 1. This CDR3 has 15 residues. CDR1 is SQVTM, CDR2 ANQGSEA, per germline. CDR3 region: CSVEGQGASTDTQYC. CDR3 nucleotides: TGCAGCGTTGAAGGACAGGGGGCTAGCACAGATACGCAGTATTGT.

This CDR3 is CASSLPSEFEVNGYTF. The DNA of the CDR3 is TGCGCCAGCAGCTTACCTTCAGAGTTTGAAGTAAATGGCTACACCTTC. The chain has TRBV5-1 and TRBJ1-2; no definite D call. Trimming shortened V by 2 bases and J by 6 bases, and 20 bases separated the two germline ends. Germline-derived CDR1 and CDR2 are SGHRS and YFSETQ. The CDR3 sequence is 16 residues long. The full variable domain, completed using reference TRBV5-1 and TRBJ1-2, is KAGVTQTPRYLIKTRGQQVTLSCSPISGHRSVSWYQQTPGQGLQFLFEYFSETQRNKGNFPGRFSGRQFSNSRSEMNVSTLELGDSALYLCASSLPSEFEVNGYTFGSGTRLTVV.

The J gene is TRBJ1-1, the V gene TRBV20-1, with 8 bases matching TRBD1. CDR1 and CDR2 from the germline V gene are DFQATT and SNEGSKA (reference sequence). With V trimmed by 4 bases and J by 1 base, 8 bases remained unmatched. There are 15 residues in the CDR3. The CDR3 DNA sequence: TGCAGTGCTACAGGGGGCGTAATGGGGAACACTGAAGCTTTCTTT. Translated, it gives CSATGGVMGNTEAFF.

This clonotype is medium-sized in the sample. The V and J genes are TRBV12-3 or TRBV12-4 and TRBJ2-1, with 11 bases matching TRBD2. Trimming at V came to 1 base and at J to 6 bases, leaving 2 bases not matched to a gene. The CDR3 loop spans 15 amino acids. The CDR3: CASSLGLAGINEQFF. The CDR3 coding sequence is TGTGCCAGCAGTTTAGGACTAGCGGGGATCAATGAGCAGTTCTTC.

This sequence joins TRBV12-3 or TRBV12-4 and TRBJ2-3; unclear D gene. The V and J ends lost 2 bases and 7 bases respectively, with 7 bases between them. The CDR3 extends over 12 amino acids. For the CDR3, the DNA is TGTGCCAGCAGTTTAATCGGCAATACGCAGTATTTT. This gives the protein CASSLIGNTQYF.

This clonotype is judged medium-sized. CDR3 residues: CSIQGQVSVYGYTF. The CDR3 bases are TGCAGCATACAGGGCCAGGTTTCCGTCTATGGCTACACCTTC. J is TRBJ1-2 and V is TRBV20-1, with TRBD1 as a possible D gene (6 bases). Germline-derived CDR1 and CDR2 are DFQATT and SNEGSKA (reference sequence). There are 14 residues in the CDR3.

The CDR3 region is CSAIQGAVGNTIYF. The CDR3 nucleotides are TGCAGTGCTATACAGGGGGCGGTAGGAAACACCATATATTTT. The genes are TRBV20-1 and TRBJ1-3, with 9 bases lining up with TRBD1. This CDR3 comprises 14 residues. After removal of 4 bases from V and 4 bases from J, the junction contained 5 bases not matched to a gene. Germline CDR1 DFQATT, CDR2 SNEGSKA (reference sequence).

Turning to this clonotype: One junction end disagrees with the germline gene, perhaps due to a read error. The chain's CDR3 is CASSLGDSHYEQYF. The CDR3 bases are TGTGCTAGCAGCTTAGGGGACAGTCACTACGAGCAGTACTTC. V and J are TRBV7-7 and TRBJ2-7, with TRBD1 identical over 7 bases. Germline V gene sequence: CDR1 SSHAT, CDR2 FNYEAQ (reference sequence). This CDR3 comprises 14 residues.

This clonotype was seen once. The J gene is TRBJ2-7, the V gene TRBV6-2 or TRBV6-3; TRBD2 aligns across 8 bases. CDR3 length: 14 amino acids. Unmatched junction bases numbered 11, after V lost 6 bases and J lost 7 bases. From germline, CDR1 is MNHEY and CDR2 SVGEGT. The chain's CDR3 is CASRTGTRIAEQYF. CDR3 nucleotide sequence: TGTGCCAGCAGGACCGGGACTAGAATCGCAGAGCAGTACTTC.

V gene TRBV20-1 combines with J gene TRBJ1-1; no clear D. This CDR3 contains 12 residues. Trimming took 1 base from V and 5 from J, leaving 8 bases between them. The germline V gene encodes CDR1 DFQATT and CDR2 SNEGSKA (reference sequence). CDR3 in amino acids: CSARVPGTEAFF. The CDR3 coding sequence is TGCAGTGCTAGAGTTCCCGGTACTGAAGCTTTCTTT.